These 24 T cell receptor beta chains originate from one sample sequenced in a study of blood T cell repertoires in COVID-19. Measured with immunoSEQ multiplex PCR; TCRdb has only the in-frame clones, and not every one. The sample includes a few hundred thousand clones, 75% to 85% seen only once; the top ten take 9.7%. The sample comprised peripheral blood. These receptor sequences come from a man aged 50 to 60 with active or convalescent COVID-19.

This chain uses TRBV5-1 with TRBJ1-1; no reliable D call. With 4 bases removed from V and 2 bases from J, the gap between germline ends came to 12 bases. The CDR3 runs to 14 residues. Germline CDR1 SGHRS, CDR2 YFSETQ. In nucleotides, the CDR3 is TGCGCCAGCAGCGCGAGGGAGGGCAACACTGAAGCTTTCTTT. It specifies CASSAREGNTEAFF.

The rearrangement links TRBV3-1 (or the pseudogene TRBV3-2) to TRBJ1-4; 7 bases align to TRBD1. This CDR3 contains 17 residues. The J segment lost 7 bases and the V segment lost 5 bases, leaving 16 bases of the junction unmatched. Looked up from germline, CDR1 is LGHDT and CDR2 is YNNKEL (reference sequence). The CDR3 protein is CASSSRRGDESSEKLFF. The CDR3 coding sequence is TGTGCCAGCAGCTCCCGCAGGGGGGATGAGTCTAGTGAAAAACTGTTTTTT.

V usage is TRBV7-9 and J usage is TRBJ1-2, with TRBD1 identical over 9 bases. Trimming cost V 5 bases and J 6 bases; bases outside gene matches: 10. The germline gives CDR1 SEHNR, CDR2 FQNEAQ (reference sequence). This CDR3 has 15 residues. This CDR3 reads CASSQRTGDVDGYTF. In DNA form, the CDR3 reads TGTGCCAGCAGCCAGCGGACAGGGGATGTGGATGGCTACACCTTC.

The CDR3: CASTLGGRRSSYNEQFF. DNA for the CDR3: TGTGCCAGCACCCTAGGCGGGAGGAGGAGCTCCTACAATGAGCAGTTCTTC. The chain is built from TRBV28 and TRBJ2-1; 8 nucleotides line up with TRBD2. Germline CDR1 reads MDHEN; CDR2 reads SYDVKM. The V gene end was trimmed by 7 bases and the J gene end by 0 bases; junction bases not matched to a gene: 11. The CDR3 totals 17 residues.

The gene calls are TRBV10-3 and TRBJ2-3; D possibly corresponds to TRBD2 (6 bases). The CDR3 totals 16 residues. V shed 2 bases and J shed 1 base, with 13 bases lying between them. CDR1 is ENHRY, CDR2 SYGVKD, per germline. CDR3 loop: CAISEGGTPRTDTQYF. As DNA, the CDR3 is TGTGCCATCAGTGAGGGCGGGACTCCTCGCACAGATACGCAGTATTTT.

This chain joins TRBV4-1 and TRBJ1-5; 12 nucleotides line up with TRBD1. This CDR3 is 16 amino acids long. The V gene's germline CDR1 is MGHRA and CDR2 YSYEKL. The V segment lost 4 bases and the J segment 6 bases; nucleotides outside the gene matches: 7. The CDR3 DNA sequence: TGCGCCAGCAGCCGATTAGGGACAGGGGGCTTTCAGCCCCAGCATTTT. Its translation is CASSRLGTGGFQPQHF.

V is TRBV28 and J is TRBJ1-2; D is perhaps TRBD1 (5 bases). This CDR3 has 16 amino acids. Trimming pared 5 bases from V and 2 bases from J, leaving 18 bases between. Germline V CDR1 and CDR2: MDHEN, SYDVKM. DNA for the CDR3: TGTGCCAGCAGTCCCAACCGGGGAGGGACGAACTATGGCTACACCTTC. It is translated as CASSPNRGGTNYGYTF.

Notes on this clone: The same CDR3 can be traced to other DNA sequences in this sample. The V call is TRBV18, the J call TRBJ1-5, with 9 bases that match TRBD1. Germline V gene data show CDR1 as KGHSH and CDR2 as LQKENI. Trimming removed 0 bases from V and 4 bases from J; junction bases left unmatched: 1. The CDR3 extends over 15 amino acids. CDR3 protein: CASSPPGQGNQPQHF. In DNA, the CDR3 is TGTGCCAGCTCACCACCTGGACAGGGGAATCAGCCCCAGCATTTT.

The CDR3 coding sequence is TGTGCCAGCAGCTTATGGCATGAGGGGTTCTTC. This encodes CASSLWHEGFF. The chain has TRBV7-9 and TRBJ2-1; D is possibly TRBD2 (5 bases). V lost 2 bases and J lost 15, with 11 bases in between. The V gene's germline CDR1 is SEHNR and CDR2 FQNEAQ (reference sequence). The CDR3 is made up of 11 amino acids.

J is TRBJ1-6 and V is TRBV6-5, with D uncertain. The CDR3 is 15 amino acids. Germline CDR1 MNHEY, CDR2 SVGAGI. Trimming pared 5 bases from V and 10 bases from J, leaving 18 bases between. The CDR3 nucleotides read TGTGCCAGCAGTAGCGGGTACACCAGCCTATCACCCCTCCACTTT. This translates into CASSSGYTSLSPLHF.

This rearrangement joins TRBV28 to TRBJ1-5; D uncertain. V was shortened by 5 bases and J by 6 bases, with 14 bases between the two germline ends. The germline gives CDR1 MDHEN, CDR2 SYDVKM. This CDR3 comprises 14 residues. The DNA of the CDR3 is TGTGCCAGCAGTCAACCCTTGGGGAGTCAGCCCCAGCATTTT. Translated: CASSQPLGSQPQHF.

V gene TRBV28 combines with J gene TRBJ2-7; D perhaps matches TRBD1 (6 bases). Per germline, CDR1 MDHEN and CDR2 SYDVKM. Trimming cost V 5 bases and J 0 bases, with 14 bases left between them. The CDR3 runs to 15 residues. The DNA of the CDR3 is TGTGCCAGCAGTATCGACCCGGACAGCTCCTACGAGCAGTACTTC. Translating gives CASSIDPDSSYEQYF.

This clone appeared a few times. The V gene is TRBV15, the J gene TRBJ2-3; 9 nucleotides agree with TRBD1. The CDR3 loop spans 16 amino acids. CDR1 is LNHNV, CDR2 YYDKDF, per germline (reference sequence). The V and J ends lost 0 bases and 3 bases, in that order; junction bases with no gene match: 4. CDR3 sequence (DNA): TGTGCCACCAGCAGAGACGGGACAGGGTTGACAGATACGCAGTATTTT. Translating gives CATSRDGTGLTDTQYF.

The rearrangement links TRBV12-3 or TRBV12-4 to TRBJ2-3, with TRBD2 as a possible D gene (5 bases). This CDR3 has 13 residues. V was shortened by 5 bases and J by 5 bases, with 11 bases between the two germline ends. DNA for the CDR3: TGTGCCAGCAGTCTCCTAACTAGAGATACGCAGTATTTT. Encoded protein: CASSLLTRDTQYF.

The chain couples TRBV5-4 to TRBJ2-1; 13 bases fit TRBD2. From germline, CDR1 is SGHNT and CDR2 YYREEE (reference sequence). This CDR3 spans 13 amino acids. V shed 3 bases, J shed 14 bases, and the junction held 5 bases outside the gene matches. The CDR3 spells CASSWTSGGGEFF. The CDR3 bases are TGTGCCAGCAGCTGGACTAGCGGGGGAGGTGAGTTCTTC.

This chain connects TRBV5-4 to TRBJ2-5; 7 nucleotides line up with TRBD1. Losses at the gene ends were 1 base for V and 5 bases for J; bases not matched to a gene: 5. The CDR3 totals 14 residues. Germline V gene sequence: CDR1 SGHNT, CDR2 YYREEE (reference sequence). The CDR3 DNA reads as TGTGCCAGCAGCTTGAGGGGGCCGAGGGAGACCCAGTACTTC. Its protein is CASSLRGPRETQYF.

As for this clone: A junction end diverges from the germline sequence, so it may reflect a read error. V gene TRBV28 combines with J gene TRBJ2-7; TRBD1 matches 8 bases. Germline CDR1 MDHEN, CDR2 SYDVKM. The CDR3 has 14 amino acids. This chain's CDR3 is CASSLGTGYYGQYF. For the CDR3, the DNA is TGTGCCAGCAGCCTCGGGACAGGCTATTACGGGCAGTACTTC.

This clone was found a few times. The rearrangement links TRBV7-2 to TRBJ2-3, with D perhaps TRBD2 (6 bases). The CDR3 contains 16 residues. CDR1 and CDR2 from the germline V gene are SGHTA and FQGNSA. V was shortened by 2 bases and J by 6 bases, with 18 bases between the two germline ends. CDR3 loop: CASSLLSGVIPDTQYF. CDR3 DNA: TGTGCCAGCAGCTTATTATCGGGAGTTATTCCTGATACGCAGTATTTT.

The genes are TRBV5-1 and TRBJ1-2; 7 bases align to TRBD1. The length of the CDR3 is 14 residues. V dropped 4 bases and J dropped 8; count of bases not matched to a gene: 11. Germline V gene lookup returns CDR1 SGHRS and CDR2 YFSETQ. CDR3 nucleotides: TGCGCCAGCAGCCCCCCGACAGGGTTTGGGGGCTACACCTTC. Encoded protein: CASSPPTGFGGYTF.

The J gene is TRBJ1-1, the V gene TRBV28; a possible D gene is TRBD1 (6 bases). CDR1 is MDHEN, CDR2 SYDVKM, per germline. Between the trimmed V and J ends, which lost 6 bases and 1 base, there was a span of 18 bases. This CDR3 is 16 amino acids long. The CDR3, as DNA: TGTGCCAGCAGGCCCTTCCTAGGGGGGGAGAACACTGAAGCTTTCTTT. This codes for CASRPFLGGENTEAFF.

In its sample, this clone was seen a few times. The V and J genes are TRBV11-2 and TRBJ1-6, with D perhaps TRBD1 (6 bases). The V gene's germline CDR1 is SGHAT and CDR2 FQNNGV. V was clipped by 5 bases and J by 3 bases, with 11 bases between them. The CDR3 sequence is 15 residues long. In nucleotides, the CDR3 is TGTGCCAGCAGCCACGGACAGTTCTATAATTCACCCCTCCACTTT. Protein: CASSHGQFYNSPLHF.

In this sample, this clone turned up once. The V gene is TRBV13, the J gene TRBJ1-2, with a weak D call TRBD1 (5 bases). CDR1 PRHDT and CDR2 FYEKMQ come from the germline V gene (reference sequence). This CDR3 region has 13 residues. V lost 5 bases and J lost 6, with 13 bases in between. The chain's CDR3 is CASSSGAIDGYTF. The CDR3 DNA reads TGTGCCAGCAGCAGCGGGGCCATCGATGGCTACACCTTC.

In its sample, this clone was seen a few times. J is TRBJ2-1 and V is TRBV21-1; the table names TRBD2, a call not compared with the DNA. TRBV21-1 is classified as a pseudogene. The CDR3 totals 15 residues. The DNA of the CDR3 is TGTGCCAGCAGCAAAGGGGCGGGCTCCTACAATGAGCAGTTCTTC. It is translated as CASSKGAGSYNEQFF.

This rearrangement joins TRBV29-1 to TRBJ1-1; D uncertain. Per germline, CDR1 SQVTM and CDR2 ANQGSEA. V was shortened by 4 bases and J by 2 bases, with 8 bases between the two germline ends. CDR3 length equals 12 residues. CDR3 protein: CSVVAENTEAFF. In DNA form, the CDR3 reads TGCAGCGTTGTAGCAGAAAACACTGAAGCTTTCTTT.